This T cell receptor (beta chain) was profiled in a study of Ad26.COV2.S vaccination and SARS-CoV-2 variants. Study as a whole: Once or twice, 56 days apart, Ad26.COV2.S was delivered intramuscularly. Study results and caveats: Non-spike TCR breadth showed similarity between vaccine and placebo recipients.

Treatment described: around 19 received Ad26.COV2.S at low or high dose, single or two shots; roughly five received placebo; per-sample allocation not given. Collection of samples fell on day 63 after the first vaccine or placebo injection. Worth noting for this clone: Its target is unknown.

Sequencing used immunoSEQ multiplex PCR; TCRdb keeps in-frame clones, though not all of them. The sample records hundreds of thousands of clones, 85% to 90% being singletons. This CDR3 comprises 15 residues. CDR1 SGHNT and CDR2 YENEEA come from the germline V gene. Unmatched junction bases numbered 6, after V lost 4 bases and J lost 5 bases. This chain uses TRBV11-3 with TRBJ1-1; 11 positions agree with TRBD1. The origin of this receptor is a person between 18 and 65 years old who received the Ad26.COV2.S COVID-19 vaccine or a placebo. This specimen consisted of peripheral blood, obtained in a trial of Ad26.COV2.S vaccine versus placebo. The CDR3 is CASSSGQGAKTEAFF. DNA of the CDR3: TGTGCCAGCAGCTCCGGACAGGGGGCAAAGACTGAAGCTTTCTTT.